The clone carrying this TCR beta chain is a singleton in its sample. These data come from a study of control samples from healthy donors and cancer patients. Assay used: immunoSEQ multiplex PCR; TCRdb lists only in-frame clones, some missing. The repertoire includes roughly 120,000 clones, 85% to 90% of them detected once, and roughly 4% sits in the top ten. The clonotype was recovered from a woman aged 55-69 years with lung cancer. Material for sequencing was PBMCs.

The CDR3 nucleotides read TGTGCCAGCAGCTTACTCTCTGGGAGGAACACTGAAGCTTTCTTT. This sequence encodes CASSLLSGRNTEAFF. The V call is TRBV7-2, the J call TRBJ1-1; D not certain. Trimming shortened V by 2 bases and J by 1 base, and 11 bases separated the two germline ends. Germline V gene data show CDR1 as SGHTA and CDR2 as FQGNSA. The CDR3 runs 15 residues.